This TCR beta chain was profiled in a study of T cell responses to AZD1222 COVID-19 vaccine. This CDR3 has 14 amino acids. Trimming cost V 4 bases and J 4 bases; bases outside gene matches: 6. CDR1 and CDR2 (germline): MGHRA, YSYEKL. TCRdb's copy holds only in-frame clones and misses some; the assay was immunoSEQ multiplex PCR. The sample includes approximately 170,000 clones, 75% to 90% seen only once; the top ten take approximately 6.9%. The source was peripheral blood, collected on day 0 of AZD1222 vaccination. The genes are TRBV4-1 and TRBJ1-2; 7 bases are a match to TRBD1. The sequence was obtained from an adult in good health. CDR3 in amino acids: CASSPNTGVYGYTF. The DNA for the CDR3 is TGCGCCAGCAGCCCGAACACAGGGGTCTATGGCTACACCTTC.